This T cell receptor (beta chain) was captured in a study of shared clonotypes between healthy human individuals. The repertoire was sequenced with immunoSEQ multiplex PCR; TCRdb's copy has only in-frame clones and lacks some. Of roughly 2 million clones listed, approximately 95% are singletons. The CDR3 runs 13 residues. V gave up 0 bases and J gave up 1 base, with 0 bases separating them. Germline V CDR1 and CDR2: MNHEY, SVGAGI. This TCR was recovered from a man aged 18 to 30 in good health. The sample taken for sequencing was naive CD4+ T cells sorted from blood. The subset is: CD45RA+ positively selected. The gene calls are TRBV6-5 and TRBJ2-2; D call uncertain. This CDR3 reads CASSYSNTGELFF. CDR3 sequence (DNA): TGTGCCAGCAGTTACTCGAACACCGGGGAGCTGTTTTTT.